A single sample is the source of the 30 T cell receptor beta chains below, sequenced in a study of CD8+ T cells in alopecia areata. As for treatment: oral pan-JAK inhibitor, 5-10 mg twice daily. cDNA reverse transcribed from extracted RNA served as the sequencing template. This table comes from immunoSEQ multiplex PCR, and its TCRdb copy is limited to in-frame clones, with some not included. The sample contains tens of thousands of clones, 35% to 55% of which appear only once. The sample was CD8+ T cells sorted from blood, taken at approximately week 37, from a patient treated with tofacitinib. The receptor source for this set is a human donor with alopecia areata.

The CDR3 DNA sequence: TGTGCCAGCAGTTTGAAACCTTCGGGGGCCTATGGCTACACCTTC. It specifies CASSLKPSGAYGYTF. The V gene is TRBV27, the J gene TRBJ1-2; perhaps TRBD1 as D (6 bases). The ends were cut back, 3 bases at V and 4 bases at J, with 15 bases in the middle. CDR3 length: 15 amino acids. Germline CDR1 reads MNHEY; CDR2 reads SMNVEV (reference sequence).

The table lists this clone with a few counts. The chain combines TRBV9 with TRBJ1-5; D may be TRBD1 (5 bases). Trimming removed 7 bases at V and 4 bases at J, with 12 bases between. Germline V lookup: CDR1 SGDLS, CDR2 YYNGEE. This CDR3 is 13 amino acids long. CDR3 DNA sequence: TGTGCCAGCGGTGACAGCACAAATCAGCCCCAGCATTTT. Translating it yields CASGDSTNQPQHF. Variable domain in full (rest from reference TRBV9 and TRBJ1-5): DSGVTQTPKHLITATGQRVTLRCSPRSGDLSVYWYQQSLDQGLQFLIQYYNGEERAKGNILERFSAQQFPDLHSELNLSSLELGDSALYFCASGDSTNQPQHFGDGTRLSIL.

The sample holds a few counts of this clone. V gene TRBV29-1 combines with J gene TRBJ2-7, with 7 bases fitting TRBD1. Germline CDR1 and CDR2: SQVTM and ANQGSEA. The CDR3 loop spans 12 amino acids. The ends lost 4 bases at V and 7 bases at J; junction bases unmatched: 7. CDR3 in DNA: TGCAGCGTTGGGGGACAGTTAGAAGAGCAGTACTTC. This sequence encodes CSVGGQLEEQYF.

The genes are TRBV29-1 and TRBJ2-7; 7 positions agree with TRBD2. Per germline, CDR1 SQVTM and CDR2 ANQGSEA. The CDR3 consists of 13 residues. The J segment lost 4 bases and the V segment lost 4 bases, leaving 7 bases of the junction unmatched. The DNA of the CDR3 is TGCAGCGTTGTATCGGGACTATCATACGAGCAGTACTTC. Translated, it gives CSVVSGLSYEQYF.

The chain links TRBV27 to TRBJ1-2; weak D call: TRBD1 (5 bases). The germline V gene has CDR1 MNHEY and CDR2 SMNVEV (reference sequence). CDR3 length: 14 residues. V was cut by 5 bases and J by 8 bases, with 18 bases left in between. CDR3 DNA sequence: TGTGCCAGCAGTCTAACGACAGAGGGTAGAGGCTACACCTTC. This encodes CASSLTTEGRGYTF.

This chain links TRBV25-1 with TRBJ1-1; D uncertain. V was cut by 3 bases and J by 1 base, with 9 bases left in between. The CDR3 length is 14 residues. The germline V gene encodes CDR1 MGHDK and CDR2 SYGVNS. The CDR3 DNA follows: TGTGCCAGCAGTGAGCTGACCTCGAACACTGAAGCTTTCTTT. Encoded protein: CASSELTSNTEAFF. The full variable domain, completed using reference TRBV25-1 and TRBJ1-1, is EADIYQTPRYLVIGTGKKITLECSQTMGHDKMYWYQQDPGMELHLIHYSYGVNSTEKGDLSSESTVSRIRTEHFPLTLESARPSHTSQYLCASSELTSNTEAFFGQGTRLTVV.

This clone was observed a handful of times. CDR3 loop: CATRRAGVADTQYF. For the CDR3, the DNA is TGTGCCACCAGGAGAGCGGGAGTGGCAGATACGCAGTATTTT. The chain couples TRBV7-9 to TRBJ2-3; 8 bases map to TRBD2. This CDR3 is built from 14 residues. J lost 4 bases, V lost 10 bases, and 10 bases had no gene match. Germline V gene data show CDR1 as SEHNR and CDR2 as FQNEAQ (reference sequence).

V and J are TRBV27 and TRBJ1-1; TRBD1 aligns across 8 bases. This CDR3 region has 14 residues. Looked up from germline, CDR1 is MNHEY and CDR2 is SMNVEV (reference sequence). V lost 9 bases to trimming and J lost 0 bases; unmatched junction nucleotides: 6. The CDR3 sequence: CARCQDRVNTEAFF. The CDR3 nucleotides read TGTGCCAGGTGCCAGGACAGGGTGAACACTGAAGCTTTCTTT.

The chain carries TRBV29-1 and TRBJ1-2; 8 bases map to TRBD1. With V trimmed by 3 bases and J by 0 bases, 6 bases remained unmatched. The CDR3 has 15 amino acids. Germline V gives CDR1 SQVTM, CDR2 ANQGSEA. CDR3 DNA: TGCAGCGTTGAGGAAGGGACAGGAGCTAACTATGGCTACACCTTC. Its translation is CSVEEGTGANYGYTF.

In its sample, this clone is medium-sized. The J gene is TRBJ2-1, the V gene TRBV5-1, with TRBD2 identical over 13 bases. CDR3 size: 15 residues. After removal of 7 bases from V and 6 bases from J, the junction contained 7 bases not matched to a gene. Germline values: CDR1 SGHRS, CDR2 YFSETQ. The CDR3 sequence: CASPTTSGGTNEQFF. DNA for the CDR3: TGCGCCAGCCCGACGACTAGCGGGGGGACCAATGAGCAGTTCTTC.

This clone was counted only a few times. Additional DNA sequences in this sample encode the identical CDR3. V gene TRBV29-1 combines with J gene TRBJ2-2, with D tentatively TRBD2 (6 bases). Per the germline V gene, CDR1 is SQVTM and CDR2 is ANQGSEA. CDR3 size: 13 residues. V was cut by 4 bases and J by 1 base, with 7 bases left in between. The CDR3 DNA is TGCAGCGTTGTGCGGGAGAACACCGGGGAGCTGTTTTTT. Protein: CSVVRENTGELFF.

This clone came up a few times. The V gene is TRBV14, the J gene TRBJ2-7; no clear D gene. The CDR3 is 11 amino acids. Per the germline V gene, CDR1 is SGHDN and CDR2 is FVKESK. V was trimmed by 2 bases and J by 6 bases, leaving 5 bases between them. The CDR3 region is CASSQSGEQYF. The DNA for the CDR3 is TGTGCCAGCAGCCAAAGTGGCGAGCAGTACTTC.

The V call is TRBV30, the J call TRBJ2-4, with D hard to call. V gave up 7 bases and J gave up 0 bases, with 13 bases separating them. This CDR3 spans 14 amino acids. The germline V gene has CDR1 GTSNPN and CDR2 SVGIG (reference sequence). DNA of the CDR3: TGTGCCTCCATGGACCCAATAGCCAAAAACATTCAGTACTTC. It specifies CASMDPIAKNIQYF.

This clone was detected only a few times. The chain links TRBV28 to TRBJ1-5; TRBD1 is a possible D gene (5 bases). V was trimmed by 3 bases and J by 2 bases, leaving 8 bases between them. CDR3 length equals 14 residues. Germline V gene lookup returns CDR1 MDHEN and CDR2 SYDVKM. CDR3 coding DNA: TGTGCCAGCAGTTTGGCGGGGGGCAATCAGCCCCAGCATTTT. The encoded protein is CASSLAGGNQPQHF.

This clone was picked up a small number of times. The chain employs TRBV29-1 and TRBJ2-2; 7 bases are shared with TRBD1. V was pared by 7 bases and J by 1 base, with 6 bases of the junction left unmatched. This CDR3 is built from 14 residues. Germline assignment: CDR1 SQVTM and CDR2 ANQGSEA. CDR3 DNA sequence: TGCAGCGACCTGGACAGGCGGAACACCGGGGAGCTGTTTTTT. This sequence encodes CSDLDRRNTGELFF.

The chain joins TRBV7-9 to TRBJ1-5, with no clear D. The CDR3 has 14 residues. CDR1 SEHNR and CDR2 FQNEAQ come from the germline V gene (reference sequence). The V end lost 4 bases, the J end lost 9 bases, and 16 bases lay between the germline ends. The CDR3 region has the DNA TGTGCCAGCAGCTCAACGGGGAGTTACCGGCCCCAGCATTTT. Its protein product is CASSSTGSYRPQHF.

This clone was counted once. The rearrangement joins TRBV29-1 to TRBJ2-7; D perhaps matches TRBD1 (6 bases). Trimming cost V 1 base and J 4 bases, with 14 bases left between them. This CDR3 comprises 14 residues. CDR1 and CDR2 from the germline V gene are SQVTM and ANQGSEA. The CDR3 region has the DNA TGCAGCGTTGAAGGTGACAGGAGAGATTACGAGCAGTACTTC. Encoded protein: CSVEGDRRDYEQYF.

The gene calls are TRBV7-9 and TRBJ2-5; TRBD1 matches at 8 bases. V shed 5 bases, J shed 4 bases, and the junction held 12 bases outside the gene matches. The CDR3 is made up of 16 amino acids. Looked up from germline, CDR1 is SEHNR and CDR2 is FQNEAQ (reference sequence). The CDR3 DNA follows: TGTGCCAGCAGCATAAACCGGGACAGGTTTGGAGAGACCCAGTACTTC. It is translated as CASSINRDRFGETQYF.

The chain employs TRBV7-9 and TRBJ1-2; D not resolved. Trimming left V 1 base short and J 2 bases short, with 8 bases between. The V gene's germline CDR1 is SEHNR and CDR2 FQNEAQ (reference sequence). The CDR3 covers 14 residues. CDR3 in amino acids: CASSLVKGNYGYTF. The CDR3, as DNA: TGTGCCAGCAGCTTAGTAAAAGGGAACTATGGCTACACCTTC.

The chain employs TRBV19 and TRBJ2-7, with TRBD2 matching 8 bases. The V gene end was trimmed by 5 bases and the J gene end by 7 bases; junction bases not matched to a gene: 10. Germline V lookup: CDR1 LNHDA, CDR2 SQIVND (reference sequence). The CDR3 has 14 residues. The CDR3 here is CASSSRAGASEQYF. For the CDR3, the DNA is TGTGCCAGTAGTTCCCGAGCGGGAGCGAGTGAGCAGTACTTC.

Regarding this clone: A junction boundary mismatches the germline segment, possibly from a read error. The J gene is TRBJ2-2, the V gene TRBV7-7, with TRBD1 identical over 7 bases. The germline V gene has CDR1 SSHAT and CDR2 FNYEAQ (reference sequence). The CDR3 is 14 residues long. CDR3 protein: CASSLGTDTGELFF. CDR3 DNA: TGTGCTAGCAGCTTAGGGACAGACACCGGGGAGCTGTTTTTT. Supplemented by reference TRBV7-7 and TRBJ2-2, the full variable domain reads GAGVSQSPRYKVTKRGQDVTLRCDPISSHATLYWYQQALGQGPEFLTYFNYEAQPDKSGLPSDRFSAERPEGSISTLTIQRTEQRDSAMYRCASSLGTDTGELFFGEGSRLTVL.

The rearrangement links TRBV5-1 to TRBJ2-2, with a tentative D call TRBD1 (6 bases). V was trimmed by 2 bases and J by 1 base, leaving 6 bases between them. CDR1 is SGHRS and CDR2 is YFSETQ in the germline V gene. The CDR3 length is 14 residues. The CDR3 DNA reads TGCGCCAGCAGCTTAGGGGGGAACACCGGGGAGCTGTTTTTT. Protein product: CASSLGGNTGELFF. Based on the CDR3 plus reference TRBV5-1 and TRBJ2-2, the full variable domain is KAGVTQTPRYLIKTRGQQVTLSCSPISGHRSVSWYQQTPGQGLQFLFEYFSETQRNKGNFPGRFSGRQFSNSRSEMNVSTLELGDSALYLCASSLGGNTGELFFGEGSRLTVL.

This rearrangement joins TRBV29-1 to TRBJ1-1; unclear D gene. Trimming stripped 1 base from V and 4 bases from J, with 7 bases between. This CDR3 has 12 residues. The germline CDR1 and CDR2 sequences are SQVTM and ANQGSEA. The CDR3 protein is CSVEVVRTEAFF. In nucleotides, the CDR3 is TGCAGCGTTGAAGTGGTACGCACTGAAGCTTTCTTT.

The sample holds a few counts of this clone. The chain uses TRBV27 and TRBJ1-1; perhaps TRBD1 as D (5 bases). V was clipped by 0 bases and J by 5 bases, with 13 bases between them. This CDR3 spans 15 amino acids. Germline values: CDR1 MNHEY, CDR2 SMNVEV (reference sequence). The CDR3 sequence is CASSLSYTGRTEAFF. In DNA form, the CDR3 reads TGTGCCAGCAGTTTATCGTATACAGGTCGAACTGAAGCTTTCTTT.

The rearrangement links TRBV27 to TRBJ1-2; D possibly corresponds to TRBD1 (5 bases). CDR3 length: 14 amino acids. V dropped 5 bases and J dropped 0 bases, with 10 bases sitting between them. CDR1 is MNHEY, CDR2 SMNVEV, per germline (reference sequence). The CDR3 sequence is CASSPGKSNYGYTF. The CDR3 region has the DNA TGTGCCAGCAGTCCAGGGAAATCTAACTATGGCTACACCTTC.

This chain links TRBV6-6 with TRBJ2-5, with TRBD2 matching 8 bases. With V trimmed by 2 bases and J by 1 base, 3 bases remained unmatched. Per the germline V gene, CDR1 is MNHNY and CDR2 is SVGAGI (reference sequence). There are 15 residues in the CDR3. The chain's CDR3 is CASSYPTSGQETQYF. CDR3 coding DNA: TGTGCCAGCAGTTACCCCACTAGCGGCCAAGAGACCCAGTACTTC.

A few counts support this clone. V usage is TRBV7-9 and J usage is TRBJ2-5; 11 bases match TRBD2. This CDR3 contains 16 residues. Germline CDR1 is SEHNR and CDR2 is FQNEAQ (reference sequence). With V trimmed by 3 bases and J by 5 bases, 8 bases remained unmatched. The DNA for the CDR3 is TGTGCCAGCAGCTTGCTAGCGGGAGGCCAGCGCGAGACCCAGTACTTC. It encodes CASSLLAGGQRETQYF.

CDR3 nucleotide sequence: TGCGCCAGCAGCTTAGCGGGAACCTCCTACGAGCAGTACTTC. It specifies CASSLAGTSYEQYF. The chain joins TRBV5-1 to TRBJ2-7; 7 nucleotides align to TRBD2. The junction had 2 bases not matched to a gene; V was cut back by 2 bases and J by 0 bases. The CDR3 covers 14 residues. CDR1 and CDR2 from the germline V gene are SGHRS and YFSETQ.

J is TRBJ2-2 and V is TRBV7-6; possible D gene TRBD2, 6 bases. The V gene's germline CDR1 is SGHVS and CDR2 FNYEAQ. The CDR3 sequence is 15 residues long. V dropped 5 bases and J dropped 1 base, with 11 bases sitting between them. The CDR3 DNA follows: TGTGCCAGCAGCCCGATAGCGGTGAACACCGGGGAGCTGTTTTTT. Its protein is CASSPIAVNTGELFF.

Only a few counts were recorded for this clone. The CDR3 DNA is TGCGCCAGCAGCCAAGAACTAGCGGAGGTTGGTGAGCAGTTCTTC. Amino acid sequence: CASSQELAEVGEQFF. The chain recombines TRBV4-3 with TRBJ2-1, with TRBD2 identical over 8 bases. Looked up from germline, CDR1 is LGHNA and CDR2 is YSLEER. V lost 0 bases to trimming and J lost 9 bases; unmatched junction nucleotides: 7. This CDR3 spans 15 amino acids.